These 14 T cell receptor beta chains were sequenced from one sample in a study of OX40 agonist ivuxolimab in advanced cancers. Using immunoSEQ multiplex PCR, the repertoire was profiled, and TCRdb retains in-frame clones only, with some absent. This table has some 85,000 clones, over 75% appearing once. The specimen was CD4+ or CD8+ T cells sorted from blood, collected in a trial of the OX40 agonist ivuxolimab. The receptors were sampled from an adult with an advanced solid tumor such as melanoma, head and neck, liver or kidney cancer.

This clone was seen ten or more times. The chain has TRBV11-2 and TRBJ2-7, with unresolved D. The length of the CDR3 is 15 residues. Germline CDR1 SGHAT, CDR2 FQNNGV. The V gene lost 5 bases and the J gene lost 0 bases, with 14 bases spanning the gap. The CDR3 here is CASSTPGFYSYEQYF. The CDR3, as DNA: TGTGCCAGCAGCACGCCCGGGTTCTACTCCTACGAGCAGTACTTC.

This chain links TRBV25-1 with TRBJ1-1, with D unresolved. Trimming shortened V by 7 bases and J by 1 base, and 4 bases separated the two germline ends. Germline V CDR1 and CDR2: MGHDK, SYGVNS. This CDR3 contains 11 residues. CDR3 region: CASKRNTEAFF. CDR3 sequence (DNA): TGTGCCAGCAAGCGGAACACTGAAGCTTTCTTT. Supplemented by reference TRBV25-1 and TRBJ1-1, the full variable domain reads EADIYQTPRYLVIGTGKKITLECSQTMGHDKMYWYQQDPGMELHLIHYSYGVNSTEKGDLSSESTVSRIRTEHFPLTLESARPSHTSQYLCASKRNTEAFFGQGTRLTVV.

The genes are TRBV30 and TRBJ1-5; D gene uncertain. Trimming removed 0 bases from V and 4 bases from J, with 10 bases in between. Germline V CDR1 and CDR2: GTSNPN, SVGIG (reference sequence). The CDR3 is made up of 14 amino acids. CDR3 region: CAWSVEGYNQPQHF. The CDR3 bases are TGTGCCTGGAGTGTTGAAGGTTATAATCAGCCCCAGCATTTT.

The genes are TRBV5-1 and TRBJ2-3, with D possibly matching TRBD1 (6 bases). Between the trimmed V and J ends, which lost 3 bases and 4 bases, there was a span of 9 bases. The CDR3 contains 13 residues. Germline V gene sequence: CDR1 SGHRS, CDR2 YFSETQ. CDR3 sequence reads: CASSSGQSDTQYF. CDR3 DNA sequence: TGCGCCAGCAGCTCCGGACAGTCAGATACGCAGTATTTT.

The V and J genes are TRBV28 and TRBJ2-2; TRBD1 might be the D (6 bases). Germline assignment: CDR1 MDHEN and CDR2 SYDVKM. The V and J ends lost 6 bases and 1 base respectively, with 21 bases between them. This CDR3 region has 18 residues. Written as DNA, the CDR3 is TGTGCCAGCAGGCCCCACCCATTTGGACAGAAGAACACCGGGGAGCTGTTTTTT. It yields the protein CASRPHPFGQKNTGELFF.

This clone was seen a few times. The chain joins TRBV29-1 to TRBJ1-1, with D possibly TRBD1 on 6 matching bases. Trimming stripped 6 bases from V and 1 base from J, with 12 bases between. Germline CDR1 and CDR2: SQVTM and ANQGSEA. The CDR3 has 13 amino acids. The CDR3 spells CSVTGNGNTEAFF. The DNA of the CDR3 is TGCAGCGTCACAGGGAACGGGAACACTGAAGCTTTCTTT.

This chain connects TRBV5-1 to TRBJ2-1, with 8 bases fitting TRBD2. This CDR3 contains 14 residues. V dropped 5 bases and J dropped 5; count of bases not matched to a gene: 6. CDR1 is SGHRS, CDR2 YFSETQ, per germline. The CDR3 is CASRIGRADNEQFF. CDR3 sequence (DNA): TGCGCCAGCAGGATCGGGAGGGCCGACAATGAGCAGTTCTTC.

The chain recombines TRBV5-4 with TRBJ2-1; D is ambiguous. Trimming removed 4 bases at V and 7 bases at J, with 12 bases between. The CDR3 totals 13 residues. Germline-derived CDR1 and CDR2 are SGHNT and YYREEE (reference sequence). The CDR3 is CASSPPGVNEQFF. CDR3 DNA sequence: TGTGCCAGCAGCCCCCCGGGCGTGAATGAGCAGTTCTTC.

The rearrangement uses TRBV18 and TRBJ1-1, with D unresolved. Germline V gene sequence: CDR1 KGHSH, CDR2 LQKENI. The CDR3 covers 15 residues. V dropped 1 base and J dropped 1 base, with 10 bases sitting between them. CDR3 DNA: TGTGCCAGCTCACCACTTCAGGCCAGGAACACTGAAGCTTTCTTT. Encoded protein: CASSPLQARNTEAFF.

The count of this clone is one. The V and J genes are TRBV19 and TRBJ2-1; a weak D match, TRBD1 (6 bases). Germline V gene data show CDR1 as LNHDA and CDR2 as SQIVND (reference sequence). The CDR3 has 12 residues. Trimming removed 8 bases at V and 8 bases at J, with 13 bases between. For the CDR3, the DNA is TGTGCCAGTCCCTGGACAGCCGATGAGCAGTTCTTC. Protein product: CASPWTADEQFF. The full variable domain, completed using reference TRBV19 and TRBJ2-1, is DGGITQSPKYLFRKEGQNVTLSCEQNLNHDAMYWYRQDPGQGLRLIYYSQIVNDFQKGDIAEGYSVSREKKESFPLTVTSAQKNPTAFYLCASPWTADEQFFGPGTRLTVL.

The table lists this clone with a few counts. The CDR3 protein is CASTRLLGAGLNYGYTF. CDR3 DNA sequence: TGTGCCAGCACCCGCCTACTCGGGGCAGGGTTGAACTATGGCTACACCTTC. V is TRBV28 and J is TRBJ1-2, with TRBD1 as a possible D gene (5 bases). The CDR3 has 17 amino acids. CDR1 is MDHEN and CDR2 is SYDVKM in the germline V gene. V was clipped by 7 bases and J by 2 bases, with 23 bases between them.

This clone has only one observation. The chain employs TRBV11-1 and TRBJ2-2; D unresolved. The V and J ends lost 0 bases and 3 bases respectively, with 2 bases between them. Per germline, CDR1 SGHAT and CDR2 FQDESV (reference sequence). CDR3 length: 13 residues. CDR3 sequence: CASSLADTGELFF. In DNA form, the CDR3 reads TGTGCCAGCAGCTTAGCAGACACCGGGGAGCTGTTTTTT.

The J gene is TRBJ2-2, the V gene TRBV4-1; TRBD1 might be the D (5 bases). V was clipped by 3 bases and J by 6 bases, with 8 bases between them. Germline CDR1 is MGHRA and CDR2 is YSYEKL. The CDR3 sequence is 13 residues long. The chain's CDR3 is CASSQQGPGELFF. For the CDR3, the DNA is TGCGCCAGCAGCCAGCAGGGCCCCGGGGAGCTGTTTTTT.

The chain has TRBV7-3 and TRBJ2-1; D may be TRBD2 (5 bases). Germline V gene data show CDR1 as SGHTA and CDR2 as FQGTGA. This CDR3 is 13 amino acids long. The V gene lost 6 bases and the J gene lost 7 bases, with 13 bases spanning the gap. The CDR3 nucleotides are TGTGCCAGCAGTAAGGGAGTACTTAATGAGCAGTTCTTC. Residues: CASSKGVLNEQFF.